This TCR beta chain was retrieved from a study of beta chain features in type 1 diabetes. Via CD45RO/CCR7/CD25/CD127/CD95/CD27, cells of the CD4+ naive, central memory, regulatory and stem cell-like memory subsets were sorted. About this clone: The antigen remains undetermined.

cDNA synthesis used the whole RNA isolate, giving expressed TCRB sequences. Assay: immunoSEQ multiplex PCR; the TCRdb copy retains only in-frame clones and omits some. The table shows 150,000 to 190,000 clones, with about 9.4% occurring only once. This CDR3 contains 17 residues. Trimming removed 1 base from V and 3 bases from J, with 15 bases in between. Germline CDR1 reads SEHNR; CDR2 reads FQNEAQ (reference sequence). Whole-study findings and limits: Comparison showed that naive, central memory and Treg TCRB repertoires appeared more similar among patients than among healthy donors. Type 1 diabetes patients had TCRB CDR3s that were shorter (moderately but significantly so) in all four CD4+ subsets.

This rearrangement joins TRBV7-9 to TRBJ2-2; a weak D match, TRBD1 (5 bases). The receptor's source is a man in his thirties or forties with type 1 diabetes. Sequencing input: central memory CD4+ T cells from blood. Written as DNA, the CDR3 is TGTGCCAGCAGCTTAGTTCGTATGGACACATACACCGGGGAGCTGTTTTTT. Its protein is CASSLVRMDTYTGELFF. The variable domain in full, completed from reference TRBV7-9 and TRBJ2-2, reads DTGVSQNPRHKITKRGQNVTFRCDPISEHNRLYWYRQTLGQGPEFLTYFQNEAQLEKSRLLSDRFSAERPKGSFSTLEIQRTEQGDSAMYLCASSLVRMDTYTGELFFGEGSRLTVL.